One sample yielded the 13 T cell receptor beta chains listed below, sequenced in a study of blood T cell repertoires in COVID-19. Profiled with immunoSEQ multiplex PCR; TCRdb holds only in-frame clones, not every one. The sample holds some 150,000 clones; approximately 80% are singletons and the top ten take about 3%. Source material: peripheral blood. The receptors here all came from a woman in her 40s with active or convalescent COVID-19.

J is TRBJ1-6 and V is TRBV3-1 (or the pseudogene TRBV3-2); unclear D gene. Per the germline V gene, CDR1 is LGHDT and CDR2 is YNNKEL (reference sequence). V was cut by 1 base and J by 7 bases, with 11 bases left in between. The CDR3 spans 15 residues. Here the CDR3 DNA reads TGTGCCAGCAGCCAAGGCAGGTCAGGAAATTCACCCCTCCACTTT. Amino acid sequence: CASSQGRSGNSPLHF.

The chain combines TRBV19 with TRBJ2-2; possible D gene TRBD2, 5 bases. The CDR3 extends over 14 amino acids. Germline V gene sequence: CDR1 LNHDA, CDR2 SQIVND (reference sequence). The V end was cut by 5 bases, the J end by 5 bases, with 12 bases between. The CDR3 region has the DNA TGTGCCAGTAGTTCCCCGGGGTTGACCGGGGAGCTGTTTTTT. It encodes CASSSPGLTGELFF.

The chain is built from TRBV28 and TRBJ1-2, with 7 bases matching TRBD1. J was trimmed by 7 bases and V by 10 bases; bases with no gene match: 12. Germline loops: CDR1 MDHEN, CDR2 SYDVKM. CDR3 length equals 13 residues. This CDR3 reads CATTIAGGSGYTF. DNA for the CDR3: TGTGCCACCACAATCGCAGGGGGGAGTGGCTACACCTTC.

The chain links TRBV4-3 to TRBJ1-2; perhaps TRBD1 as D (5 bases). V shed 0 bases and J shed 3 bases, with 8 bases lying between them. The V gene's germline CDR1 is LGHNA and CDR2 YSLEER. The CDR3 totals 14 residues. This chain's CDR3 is CASSQDGGDYGYTF. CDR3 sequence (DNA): TGCGCCAGCAGCCAAGACGGAGGGGACTATGGCTACACCTTC.

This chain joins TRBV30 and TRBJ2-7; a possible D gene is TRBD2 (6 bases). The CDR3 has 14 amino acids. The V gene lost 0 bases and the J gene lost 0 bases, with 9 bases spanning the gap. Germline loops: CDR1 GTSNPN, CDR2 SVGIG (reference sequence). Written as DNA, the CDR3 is TGTGCCTGGAGTGTAACCGGGAGCTCCTACGAGCAGTACTTC. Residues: CAWSVTGSSYEQYF.

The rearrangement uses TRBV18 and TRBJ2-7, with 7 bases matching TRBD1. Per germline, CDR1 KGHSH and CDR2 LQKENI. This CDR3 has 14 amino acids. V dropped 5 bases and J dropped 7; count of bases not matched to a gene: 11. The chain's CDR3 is CASSSGQPSGEQYF. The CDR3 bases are TGTGCCAGCTCATCGGGACAGCCCAGTGGGGAGCAGTACTTC.

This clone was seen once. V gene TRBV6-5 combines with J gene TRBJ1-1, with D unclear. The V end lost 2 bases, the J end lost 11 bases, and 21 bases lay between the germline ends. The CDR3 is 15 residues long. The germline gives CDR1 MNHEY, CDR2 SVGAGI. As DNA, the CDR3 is TGTGCCAGCAGTTACCTTAGAGAGGCCCTTTCGGCGGCTTTCTTT. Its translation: CASSYLREALSAAFF.

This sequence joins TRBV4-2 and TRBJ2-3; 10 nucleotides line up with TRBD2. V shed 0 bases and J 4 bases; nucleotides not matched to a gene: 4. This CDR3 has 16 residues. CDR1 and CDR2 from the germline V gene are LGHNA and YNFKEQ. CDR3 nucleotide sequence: TGTGCCAGCAGCCAAGATGAGCGGGGGGGCTCAGATACGCAGTATTTT. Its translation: CASSQDERGGSDTQYF.

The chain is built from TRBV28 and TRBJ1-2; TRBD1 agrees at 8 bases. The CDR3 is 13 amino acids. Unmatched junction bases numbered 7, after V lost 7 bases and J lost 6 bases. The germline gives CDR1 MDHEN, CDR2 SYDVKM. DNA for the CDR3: TGTGCCAGCACGAACAGGGGGAGAGATGGCTACACCTTC. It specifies CASTNRGRDGYTF.

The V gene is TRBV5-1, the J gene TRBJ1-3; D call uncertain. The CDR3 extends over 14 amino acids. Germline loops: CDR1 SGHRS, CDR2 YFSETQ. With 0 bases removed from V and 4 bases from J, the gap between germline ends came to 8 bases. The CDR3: CASSLDVSGNTIYF. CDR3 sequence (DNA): TGCGCCAGCAGCTTGGATGTATCCGGAAACACCATATATTTT. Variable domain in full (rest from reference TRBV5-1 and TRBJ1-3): KAGVTQTPRYLIKTRGQQVTLSCSPISGHRSVSWYQQTPGQGLQFLFEYFSETQRNKGNFPGRFSGRQFSNSRSEMNVSTLELGDSALYLCASSLDVSGNTIYFGEGSWLTVV.

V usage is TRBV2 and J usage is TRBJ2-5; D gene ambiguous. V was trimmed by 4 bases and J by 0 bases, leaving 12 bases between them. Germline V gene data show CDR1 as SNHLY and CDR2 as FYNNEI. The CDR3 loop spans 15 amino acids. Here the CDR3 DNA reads TGTGCCAGCAGTGCCCTGACTCTATACCAAGAGACCCAGTACTTC. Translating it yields CASSALTLYQETQYF. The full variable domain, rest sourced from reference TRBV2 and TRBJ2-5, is EPEVTQTPSHQVTQMGQEVILRCVPISNHLYFYWYRQILGQKVEFLVSFYNNEISEKSEIFDDQFSVERPDGSNFTLKIRSTKLEDSAMYFCASSALTLYQETQYFGPGTRLLVL.

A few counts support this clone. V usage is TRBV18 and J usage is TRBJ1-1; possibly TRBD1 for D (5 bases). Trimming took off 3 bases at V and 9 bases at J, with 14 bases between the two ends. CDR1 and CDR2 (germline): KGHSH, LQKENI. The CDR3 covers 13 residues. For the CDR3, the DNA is TGTGCCAGCTCACCCCTCTCGGAGGGGAAAGCTTTCTTT. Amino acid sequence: CASSPLSEGKAFF.

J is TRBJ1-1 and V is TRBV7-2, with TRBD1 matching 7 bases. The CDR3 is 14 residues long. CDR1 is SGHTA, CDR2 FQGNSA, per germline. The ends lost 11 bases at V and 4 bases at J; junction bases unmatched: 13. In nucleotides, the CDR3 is TGTGCCGGTGGTCCACAGGGGAGGAGCACTGAAGCTTTCTTT. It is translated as CAGGPQGRSTEAFF.